Reported below is one T cell receptor beta chain. Its cognate antigen is unknown. The data originate from a study of cytomegalovirus exposure and HLA in healthy donors. There were likely unrecorded immune exposures, though donors were nominally healthy when sampled. The study's findings and limits: A later analysis linked a missense DCLRE1C variant to TCR beta V- and J-gene trimming. Common viral pathogens seemed, in a later analysis, to connect with several of the most significant clusters. The authors reported that TCR beta sequences could predict HLA-A and HLA-B alleles. These predictions were accurate for most subjects in the first cohort.

60 Vbeta and 13 Jbeta primers were used in PCR. Assay used: immunoSEQ multiplex PCR; TCRdb lists only in-frame clones, some missing. This sample has some 50,000 clones, with 72% found just once. Sequenced: PBMCs. The receptor was derived from a woman between 45 and 65 years old in good health and CMV-seropositive.

The CDR3 DNA follows: TGTGCCACCAAGAAGGGGACAGGGGCCAATCAGCCCCAGCATTTT. The encoded protein is CATKKGTGANQPQHF. This sequence joins TRBV15 and TRBJ1-5; 10 nucleotides agree with TRBD1. The CDR3 sequence is 15 residues long. Per the germline V gene, CDR1 is LNHNV and CDR2 is YYDKDF (reference sequence). V lost 7 bases and J lost 3; bases outside the gene matches: 6.